Each of the 10 T cell receptor beta chains below was sequenced from the same sample in a study of T cell responses to AZD1222 COVID-19 vaccine. TCRdb's copy holds only in-frame clones and misses some; the assay was immunoSEQ multiplex PCR. The top ten hold 0.9% to 1.1% of the sample, which has 210,000 or so clones, about 93% seen once. The sequenced sample was peripheral blood, obtained on day 0 of MenACWY control vaccination. The source is an adult in good health.

The chain joins TRBV4-3 to TRBJ2-2; 8 bases are shared with TRBD2. Losses at the gene ends were 0 bases for V and 5 bases for J; bases not matched to a gene: 11. Germline CDR1 LGHNA, CDR2 YSLEER. The CDR3 is made up of 18 amino acids. The CDR3 DNA reads TGCGCCAGCAGCCAAGACCCATCGGGAGGGCCGGGTACCGGGGAGCTGTTTTTT. It specifies CASSQDPSGGPGTGELFF.

This chain connects TRBV5-1 to TRBJ1-4, with TRBD1 identical over 8 bases. Germline V gene sequence: CDR1 SGHRS, CDR2 YFSETQ. The CDR3 is 14 amino acids. V was pared by 0 bases and J by 9 bases, with 4 bases of the junction left unmatched. The CDR3 loop is CASSLGQGTQKLFF. CDR3 sequence (DNA): TGCGCCAGCAGCTTGGGACAGGGGACGCAAAAACTGTTTTTT.

The rearrangement links TRBV3-1 (or the pseudogene TRBV3-2) to TRBJ1-2; a possible D gene is TRBD1 (5 bases). Germline-derived CDR1 and CDR2 are LGHDT and YNNKEL (reference sequence). Between the trimmed V and J ends, which lost 1 base and 0 bases, there was a span of 9 bases. The CDR3 has 15 amino acids. CDR3 protein: CASSQGRGTNYGYTF. In DNA, the CDR3 is TGTGCCAGCAGCCAAGGGCGGGGCACTAACTATGGCTACACCTTC.

The chain joins TRBV5-4 to TRBJ1-3, with a possible D match to TRBD1 (5 bases). The germline gives CDR1 SGHNT, CDR2 YYREEE (reference sequence). V was clipped by 4 bases and J by 2 bases, with 7 bases between them. The CDR3 totals 13 residues. The CDR3 DNA is TGTGCCAGCAGCCCGGGGGCTGGAAACACCATATATTTT. Its protein product is CASSPGAGNTIYF.

This clone was counted once. The J gene is TRBJ1-5, the V gene TRBV3-1 (or the pseudogene TRBV3-2), with a tentative D call TRBD1 (5 bases). The V and J ends lost 4 bases and 7 bases respectively, with 17 bases between them. CDR1 is LGHDT and CDR2 is YNNKEL in the germline V gene (reference sequence). This CDR3 is built from 15 residues. CDR3 bases: TGTGCCAGCAGCCCCGACAGTCTATCAAGGCAGCCCCAGCATTTT. It translates to CASSPDSLSRQPQHF.

V is TRBV5-8 and J is TRBJ1-1, with D possibly matching TRBD1 (5 bases). The germline V and J ends were trimmed by 6 bases and 4 bases, with 22 bases remaining between them. CDR3 length equals 16 residues. Germline V gives CDR1 SGHTS, CDR2 YDEGEE. The CDR3 DNA reads TGTGCCAGCACTCGAGACACCACTCTGAGGGGCACTGAAGCTTTCTTT. The encoded protein is CASTRDTTLRGTEAFF. The full variable domain, in which reference TRBV5-8 and TRBJ1-1 provide the parts outside the CDR3, is EAGVTQSPTHLIKTRGQQATLRCSPISGHTSVYWYQQALGLGLQFLLWYDEGEERNRGNFPPRFSGRQFPNYSSELNVNALELEDSALYLCASTRDTTLRGTEAFFGQGTRLTVV.

The chain recombines TRBV5-1 with TRBJ1-3; TRBD1 matches 7 bases. Germline V gives CDR1 SGHRS, CDR2 YFSETQ. The ends lost 0 bases at V and 3 bases at J; junction bases unmatched: 3. The CDR3 covers 15 residues. The CDR3 region is CASSLGQGNGNTIYF. In DNA, the CDR3 is TGCGCCAGCAGCTTGGGACAGGGTAATGGAAACACCATATATTTT. The full variable domain, rest sourced from reference TRBV5-1 and TRBJ1-3, is KAGVTQTPRYLIKTRGQQVTLSCSPISGHRSVSWYQQTPGQGLQFLFEYFSETQRNKGNFPGRFSGRQFSNSRSEMNVSTLELGDSALYLCASSLGQGNGNTIYFGEGSWLTVV.

The rearrangement links TRBV6-5 to TRBJ2-7; 13 bases fit TRBD2. This CDR3 contains 15 residues. Losses at the gene ends were 2 bases for V and 4 bases for J; bases not matched to a gene: 2. From germline, CDR1 is MNHEY and CDR2 SVGAGI. The CDR3 DNA reads TGTGCCAGCAGTTACACGACTAGCGGGGGGTACGAGCAGTACTTC. Translated, it gives CASSYTTSGGYEQYF.

The rearrangement joins TRBV28 to TRBJ1-6; D perhaps matches TRBD1 (6 bases). Trimming pared 4 bases from V and 2 bases from J, leaving 15 bases between. The CDR3 sequence is 17 residues long. CDR1 and CDR2 (germline): MDHEN, SYDVKM. The CDR3 DNA reads TGTGCCAGCAGTTCGTCCTTCGGACAGCCCTATAATTCACCCCTCCACTTT. The encoded protein is CASSSSFGQPYNSPLHF.

The genes are TRBV6-1 and TRBJ1-1; 9 nucleotides align to TRBD1. V was clipped by 3 bases and J by 8 bases; unmatched bases: 4. This CDR3 is 13 amino acids long. The V gene's germline CDR1 is MNHNS and CDR2 SASEGT. The CDR3 protein is CASSERDREEAFF. The DNA of the CDR3 is TGTGCCAGCAGTGAGCGGGACAGGGAAGAAGCTTTCTTT.